This record concerns one T cell receptor beta chain sequence. Its cognate antigen is unknown. The sample is drawn from a study of response to subunit inactivated influenza vaccine. Study-wide findings and caveats: Each seasonal flu vaccination may recruit only limited new T cells, authors suggested.

V gave up 3 bases and J gave up 11 bases, with 16 bases separating them. The CDR3 sequence is 13 residues long. Germline assignment: CDR1 LGHDT and CDR2 YNNKEL (reference sequence). One entry per CDR3 protein results from TCRdb running MiXCR on the RT-PCR reads. The table lists hundreds of thousands of distinct CDR3 sequences, 20% to 25% of them singletons, with about 10% in the top ten. The sequencing used PBMCs from blood, collected 21 months after vaccination. The chain uses TRBV3-1 and TRBJ1-1; D is unresolved. This TCR was sampled from a man aged 50-75 years who received an inactivated influenza vaccine. In DNA, the CDR3 is TGTGCCAGCAGCCATGGACGGGGTTCCTTGGCTTTCTTT. Its protein is CASSHGRGSLAFF. Looking up the rest from reference TRBV3-1 and TRBJ1-1 gives the full variable domain: DTAVSQTPKYLVTQMGNDKSIKCEQNLGHDTMYWYKQDSKKFLKIMFSYNNKELIINETVPNRFSPKSPDKAHLNLHINSLELGDSAVYFCASSHGRGSLAFFGQGTRLTVV.